This TCR beta chain was sequenced during a study of T cells after yellow fever vaccination. The study's findings and limits: Reappearance after the booster was observed for most primary-vaccination clones (about 96% CD4, about 90% CD8). The study found a weaker secondary response that peaked faster, day 5 versus 15.

CDR3 size: 12 residues. The V and J ends lost 2 bases and 2 bases respectively, with 7 bases between them. Germline V CDR1 and CDR2: DFQATT, SNEGSKA (reference sequence). The table lists this clonotype with a few counts. Antigen unknown. A universal primer site and UMIs were added as TCR cDNA was made by 5'RACE template switching. TCRdb used MiXCR to reprocess the 5' RACE reads, holding one entry per CDR3 protein. The profile shows 450,000 to 600,000 distinct CDR3 sequences, less than 15% of them singletons. This chain uses TRBV20-1 with TRBJ2-7; D remains unclear. The sequence derives from a man aged 25 to 40 who received the YFV17D yellow fever vaccine. Sequenced material: PBMCs, taken on the day of the yellow fever booster vaccination. CDR3 bases: TGCAGTGCTAGACTAGGAGCCTACGAGCAGTACTTC. It is translated as CSARLGAYEQYF.